This entry features one TCR beta chain sequence. The antigen is not known. The sample comes from a study of T cells after yellow fever vaccination. General observations from the study: Just a small share of clonotypes turned up in the CD4 compartment as well as the CD8 compartment.

This CDR3 has 18 residues. After removal of 0 bases from V and 3 bases from J, the junction contained 8 bases not matched to a gene. Looked up from germline, CDR1 is MRHNA and CDR2 is SNTAGT. TCRdb analysed the 5' RACE reads with MiXCR anew, one entry per CDR3 protein. This table has some 390,000 distinct CDR3 sequences, around 20% appearing once. V usage is TRBV6-4 and J usage is TRBJ2-3; 11 bases match TRBD2. Sequences were derived from PBMCs, sampled before the yellow fever booster vaccination. This TCR derives from a man aged 18-30 years who received the YFV17D yellow fever vaccine. The CDR3 reads CASSDSTQTSGGTDTQYF. The CDR3 nucleotides are TGTGCCAGCAGTGACTCGACGCAAACTAGCGGGGGTACAGATACGCAGTATTTT.